This is a list of T cell receptor beta chains from one sample in a study of patients and donors after allogeneic stem cell transplantation. TCRdb analysed the RT-PCR reads with MiXCR anew, one entry per CDR3 protein. Of about 960,000 distinct CDR3 sequences listed, about a sixth are singletons. The source material was blood, either unsorted or a sorted T cell fraction (not recorded which). These receptors were obtained from a human donor who was either an allogeneic HSCT recipient or a stem cell or donor lymphocyte infusion donor (not recorded which). It is not recorded whose cells these are; they may come from a transplant donor. Both conserved end residues are part of each CDR3. The D gene is left open where the match is weak. The listing skips clone size in some rows; elsewhere it reads once, few, many or a size class.

TRBD2	.	TRBV4-1	TRBJ2-2	CASSREAVAGAGELFF	TGCGCCAGCAGCCGCGAGGCCGTAGCGGGAGCCGGGGAGCTGTTTTTT
TRBD1	.	TRBV6-5	TRBJ1-1	CASSSRGRVNTEAFF	TGTGCCAGCAGTTCCAGGGGGCGGGTGAACACTGAAGCTTTCTTT
.	.	TRBV4-2	TRBJ1-6	CASSQDSRSPLHF	TGTGCCAGCAGCCAAGATTCGCGTTCACCCCTCCACTTT
.	.	TRBV5-1	TRBJ2-7	CASNDSPYEQYF	TGCGCCAGCAACGACTCCCCCTACGAGCAGTACTTC
.	.	TRBV6-2/TRBV6-3	TRBJ2-2	CASSYSSSIMDTGELFF	TGTGCCAGCAGTTACTCCTCTAGCATAATGGACACCGGGGAGCTGTTTTTT
.	few	TRBV20-1	TRBJ1-5	CSARDWGARRNQPQHF	TGCAGTGCTAGAGATTGGGGAGCACGGCGCAATCAGCCCCAGCATTTT
.	many	TRBV9	TRBJ2-7	CASSVGAGLYEQYF	TGTGCCAGCAGCGTAGGTGCCGGTCTCTACGAGCAGTACTTC
TRBD1	.	TRBV24-1	TRBJ2-5	CATSDPGQGKETQYF	TGTGCCACCAGTGATCCGGGACAGGGTAAAGAGACCCAGTACTTC
TRBD1	few	TRBV5-1	TRBJ1-6	CASSTGQGPNSPLHF	TGCGCCAGCAGCACAGGACAGGGGCCTAATTCACCCCTCCACTTT
.	once	TRBV7-3	TRBJ2-6	CASRGQGSGANVLTF	TGTGCCAGCAGGGGTCAGGGATCTGGGGCCAACGTCCTGACTTTC
.	few	TRBV4-3	TRBJ2-2	CASSPSLGASPGELFF	TGCGCCAGCAGCCCCAGCCTCGGGGCTAGCCCCGGGGAGCTGTTTTTT
.	.	TRBV29-1	TRBJ1-2	CSVFGGHGYTF	TGCAGCGTTTTTGGGGGGCATGGCTACACCTTC
.	few	TRBV5-1	TRBJ1-2	CASPYGYTF	TGCGCCAGCCCGTATGGCTACACCTTC
.	many	TRBV20-1	TRBJ1-2	CSAPLVGYGYTF	TGCAGTGCTCCCCTCGTAGGCTATGGCTACACCTTC
TRBD1	.	TRBV25-1	TRBJ1-3	CASSEFKGGFGNTIYF	TGTGCCAGCAGTGAATTTAAAGGGGGCTTTGGAAACACCATATATTTT
.	.	TRBV7-9	TRBJ2-5	CASSLLEQAQYF	TGTGCCAGCAGCTTACTCGAACAGGCGCAGTACTTC
.	.	TRBV30	TRBJ2-2	CAWKRQGTPGELFF	TGTGCCTGGAAGCGGCAGGGGACCCCCGGGGAGCTGTTTTTT
.	few	TRBV4-2	TRBJ2-7	CASSQETTGLSYEQYF	TGTGCCAGCAGCCAAGAGACGACAGGCCTCTCCTACGAGCAGTACTTC
.	.	TRBV6-1	TRBJ2-5	CASSENWTGETQYF	TGTGCCAGCAGTGAGAACTGGACGGGAGAGACCCAGTACTTC
.	few	TRBV4-1	TRBJ1-3	CASSQASSPTGNTIYF	TGCGCCAGCAGCCAAGCAAGTTCCCCGACTGGAAACACCATATATTTT
.	few	TRBV5-1	TRBJ2-7	CASSLWSGETFEQYF	TGCGCCAGCAGCTTGTGGTCCGGGGAGACTTTCGAGCAGTACTTC
.	many	TRBV12-3/TRBV12-4	TRBJ2-1	CASSPPLLNEQFF	TGTGCCAGCAGCCCTCCCCTCCTAAATGAGCAGTTCTTC
.	few	TRBV4-3	TRBJ2-3	CASSQGLPGAFGTQYF	TGCGCCAGCAGCCAAGGACTACCCGGCGCTTTCGGTACGCAGTATTTT
TRBD2	.	TRBV10-3	TRBJ2-1	CAISESRLAGPYNEQFF	TGTGCCATCAGTGAGTCGAGACTAGCGGGACCCTACAATGAGCAGTTCTTC
TRBD2	.	TRBV20-1	TRBJ2-3	CSADAGTSGRGWGTDTQYF	TGCAGTGCTGACGCCGGGACTAGCGGGAGAGGTTGGGGCACAGATACGCAGTATTTT
TRBD2	.	TRBV9	TRBJ2-5	CASSPGRTSQETQYF	TGTGCCAGCAGCCCAGGAAGGACTAGCCAAGAGACCCAGTACTTC
.	few	TRBV19	TRBJ1-2	CASSIGQVLGYTF	TGTGCCAGTAGTATTGGTCAGGTGCTCGGCTACACCTTC
.	many	TRBV2	TRBJ2-2	CASRPGQYGTGELFF	TGTGCCAGCAGGCCCGGACAGTACGGTACCGGGGAGCTGTTTTTT
.	.	TRBV19	TRBJ1-5	CASSGVRDQPQHF	TGTGCCAGTAGTGGTGTCAGGGATCAGCCCCAGCATTTT
TRBD1	few	TRBV7-6	TRBJ2-7	CASSSGQGIPSYEQYF	TGTGCCAGCAGCTCGGGACAGGGGATTCCTTCCTACGAGCAGTACTTC
.	.	TRBV20-1	TRBJ2-1	CSARFRGAGNEQFF	TGCAGTGCTAGATTTAGGGGGGCGGGGAATGAGCAGTTCTTC
.	.	TRBV20-1	TRBJ2-7	CSALGVHYEQYF	TGCAGTGCTCTAGGAGTTCACTACGAGCAGTACTTC
TRBD2	.	TRBV20-1	TRBJ2-7	CSARDTASGGAYSYEQYF	TGCAGTGCTAGAGATACGGCTAGCGGGGGGGCCTACTCCTACGAGCAGTACTTC
.	few	TRBV27	TRBJ1-2	CASSLILGQADGYTF	TGTGCCAGCAGTTTAATTTTGGGGCAGGCTGATGGCTACACCTTC
.	few	TRBV6-5	TRBJ2-7	CASSSTLGLGTVAYEQYF	TGTGCCAGCAGTTCCACACTTGGGCTAGGGACGGTGGCCTACGAGCAGTACTTC
.	.	TRBV2	TRBJ2-3	CASSERVKVLAGRTDTQYF	TGTGCCAGCAGTGAGAGGGTAAAGGTACTCGCGGGGCGCACAGATACGCAGTATTTT
TRBD2	few	TRBV5-1	TRBJ2-3	CASSLASGGLDTQYF	TGCGCCAGCAGCTTGGCTAGCGGGGGGCTCGATACGCAGTATTTT
.	few	TRBV2	TRBJ2-7	CASNGQLTYEQYF	TGTGCCAGCAACGGACAGCTGACCTACGAGCAGTACTTC
.	.	TRBV7-6	TRBJ2-3	CASSLPLSRGSTDTQYF	TGTGCCAGCAGCTTACCCCTCTCGCGGGGTAGCACAGATACGCAGTATTTT
TRBD2	.	TRBV11-3	TRBJ2-1	CASSLSRTSGAYNEQFF	TGTGCCAGCAGCTTATCGCGGACTAGCGGGGCATACAATGAGCAGTTCTTC
TRBD1	many	TRBV12-3/TRBV12-4	TRBJ2-2	CASSFRGTNTGELFF	TGTGCCAGCAGTTTCAGGGGGACGAACACCGGGGAGCTGTTTTTT
.	few	TRBV27	TRBJ2-1	CASSSPRTVHYNEQFF	TGTGCCAGCAGTTCCCCTCGGACAGTACACTACAATGAGCAGTTCTTC
.	.	TRBV6-1	TRBJ1-1	CASRSRDTNTEAFF	TGTGCCAGCAGGAGCCGGGACACCAACACTGAAGCTTTCTTT
.	.	TRBV20-1	TRBJ1-3	CSARDQISGNTIYF	TGCAGTGCTAGAGACCAGATTTCTGGAAACACCATATATTTT
.	few	TRBV20-1	TRBJ1-1	CSADKVNTEAFF	TGCAGTGCTGACAAGGTGAACACTGAAGCTTTCTTT
TRBD2	many	TRBV4-2	TRBJ2-1	CASSQTIASGRYEQFF	TGTGCCAGCAGCCAAACTATTGCTAGCGGGAGGTATGAGCAGTTCTTC
.	few	TRBV20-1	TRBJ2-7	CSAGAGDKSYEQYF	TGCAGTGCTGGTGCAGGGGATAAGTCCTACGAGCAGTACTTC
.	.	TRBV5-6	TRBJ2-2	CASSLWGSSRNGELFF	TGTGCCAGCAGCTTGTGGGGGTCCTCCCGGAACGGGGAGCTGTTTTTT
TRBD2	many	TRBV5-1	TRBJ2-5	CASSGGDQETQYF	TGCGCCAGCAGCGGGGGGGACCAAGAGACCCAGTACTTC
.	many	TRBV27	TRBJ2-7	CASSLLPSYEQYF	TGTGCCAGCAGTTTATTGCCTAGCTACGAGCAGTACTTC
.	.	TRBV10-3	TRBJ2-7	CAISGKGGMAPEQYF	TGTGCCATCAGTGGAAAAGGCGGGATGGCCCCCGAGCAGTACTTC
TRBD1	many	TRBV5-1	TRBJ2-1	CASSADRGWSYNEQFF	TGCGCCAGCAGCGCTGACAGGGGGTGGTCCTACAATGAGCAGTTCTTC
.	.	TRBV20-1	TRBJ1-6	CSARGGQHNSPLHF	TGCAGTGCTAGAGGAGGACAGCATAATTCACCCCTCCACTTT
TRBD1	few	TRBV25-1	TRBJ1-2	CASSLRGTGYGYTF	TGTGCCAGCAGTCTTAGGGGGACAGGCTATGGCTACACCTTC
.	.	TRBV5-1	TRBJ1-2	CASSLEQALDLYGYTF	TGCGCCAGCAGCTTGGAACAGGCCCTTGATCTTTATGGCTACACCTTC
.	.	TRBV12-3/TRBV12-4	TRBJ1-2	CASSLGSTYGYTF	TGTGCCAGCAGTTTAGGAAGCACCTATGGCTACACCTTC